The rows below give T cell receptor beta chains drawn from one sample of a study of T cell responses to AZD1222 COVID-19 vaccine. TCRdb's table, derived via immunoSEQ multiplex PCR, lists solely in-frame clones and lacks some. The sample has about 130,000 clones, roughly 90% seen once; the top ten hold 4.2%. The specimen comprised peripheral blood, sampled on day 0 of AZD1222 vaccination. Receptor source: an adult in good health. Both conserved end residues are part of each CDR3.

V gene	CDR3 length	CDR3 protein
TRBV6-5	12	CASRRGYYGYTF
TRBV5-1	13	CASSFEAGSPLHF
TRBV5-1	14	CASKLGQINEKLFF
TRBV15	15	CATSREYGANYGYTF
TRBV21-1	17	CASSKKGAQGWNTEAFF
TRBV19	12	CASKGDTGELFF
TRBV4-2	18	CASSQGFRGIERNTEAFF
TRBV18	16	CASSPGETGYNQPQHF
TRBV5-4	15	CASSPPYRSYNEQFF
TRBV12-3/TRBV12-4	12	CASTSYPPEAFF
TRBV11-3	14	CASSLGPENTEAFF
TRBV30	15	CAWSWGTGINQPQHF
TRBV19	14	CASITRGMNTEAFF
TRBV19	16	CASRSPRANSGNTIYF
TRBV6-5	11	CASSYADTQYF
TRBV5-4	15	CASSLGGNSNQPQHF
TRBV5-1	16	CASSPVEGAGSGEQYF
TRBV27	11	CASSLGGEAFF
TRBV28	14	CASSLQGVTGELFF
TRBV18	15	CASSPPSGGYNEQFF
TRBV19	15	CASSIGGQGVTEQFF
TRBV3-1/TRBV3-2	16	CASSQEGGSPYNEQFF
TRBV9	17	CASSVAGYVSSYNEQFF
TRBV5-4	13	CASSPFQGETQYF
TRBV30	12	CAWDRDNTEAFF
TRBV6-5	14	CASARGTTNEKLFF
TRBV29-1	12	CSARGGVDTQYF
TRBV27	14	CASSLGGGAYEQYF
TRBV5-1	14	CASGRGTGVYEQYF